These 14 T cell receptor beta chains were sequenced from one sample in a study of CD8+ T cells in alopecia areata. Treatment in this sample: oral pan-JAK inhibitor, 5-10 mg twice daily. Reverse transcription of extracted RNA yielded cDNA, which provided the sequencing template. Clones were read by immunoSEQ multiplex PCR, and TCRdb kept only the in-frame ones, dropping some. Counted here are roughly 110,000 clones, 56% occurring once; the ten biggest clones make up roughly 3.5%. The material was CD4+ T cells sorted from blood, obtained at week 24, from a patient treated with tofacitinib. These receptors were collected from a human donor with alopecia areata.

The CDR3 nucleotides read TGTGCCAGCAGCCTGACGACAGAGGATTCACCCCTCCACTTT. It codes for CASSLTTEDSPLHF. The chain combines TRBV7-6 with TRBJ1-6; the D gene is possibly TRBD1 (5 bases). The ends were cut back, 5 bases at V and 8 bases at J, with 13 bases in the middle. Germline lookup yields CDR1 SGHVS and CDR2 FNYEAQ. The CDR3 runs 14 residues.

The rearrangement joins TRBV6-5 to TRBJ1-2; D gene uncertain. The CDR3 covers 13 residues. V dropped 6 bases and J dropped 3 bases, with 11 bases sitting between them. Germline loops: CDR1 MNHEY, CDR2 SVGAGI. The CDR3 DNA sequence: TGTGCCAGCAGGCCCACGGGAGACTATGGCTACACCTTC. Translated: CASRPTGDYGYTF.

This chain uses TRBV5-1 with TRBJ1-6, with 7 bases lining up with TRBD1. V lost 4 bases and J lost 8; bases outside the gene matches: 12. The CDR3 spans 16 residues. Germline loops: CDR1 SGHRS, CDR2 YFSETQ. CDR3 residues: CASSPTGQSGYSPLHF. The CDR3 DNA reads TGCGCCAGCAGCCCGACGGGACAGTCCGGGTATTCACCCCTCCACTTT.

Only a few counts were recorded for this clone. The DNA of the CDR3 is TGTGCCAGCAGCTTTGCTCAGAACACCGGGGAGCTGTTTTTT. Amino acids: CASSFAQNTGELFF. This chain links TRBV5-6 with TRBJ2-2; the D is unclear. The CDR3 consists of 14 residues. CDR1 is SGHDT and CDR2 is YYEEEE in the germline V gene. V was shortened by 2 bases and J by 1 base, with 6 bases between the two germline ends.

This clone was counted once. This chain connects TRBV14 to TRBJ2-5; 13 bases fit TRBD2. CDR1 is SGHDN and CDR2 is FVKESK in the germline V gene. Germline trimming cut 2 bases from V and 9 bases from J; bases unmatched to any gene: 9. The CDR3 loop spans 16 amino acids. CDR3 bases: TGTGCCAGCAGCCAAACCGGGACTAGCGGGGAATTGGCCCAGTACTTC. Its protein is CASSQTGTSGELAQYF.

This clone was seen only once. The chain employs TRBV27 and TRBJ2-5, with TRBD1 matching over 9 bases. J lost 7 bases, V lost 5 bases, and 5 bases had no gene match. Germline V gene lookup returns CDR1 MNHEY and CDR2 SMNVEV (reference sequence). This CDR3 contains 13 residues. The DNA of the CDR3 is TGTGCCAGCAGTCCGGACAGGGGAGGGACCCAGTACTTC. Residues: CASSPDRGGTQYF.

This chain links TRBV10-3 with TRBJ2-7; 8 nucleotides line up with TRBD1. The germline CDR1 and CDR2 sequences are ENHRY and SYGVKD. V lost 4 bases to trimming and J lost 1 base; unmatched junction nucleotides: 9. This CDR3 spans 16 amino acids. CDR3 region: CAISGPGQGRSYEQYF. The DNA of the CDR3 is TGTGCCATCAGTGGCCCCGGACAGGGAAGGTCCTACGAGCAGTACTTC.

The V gene is TRBV2, the J gene TRBJ1-5, with a weak D call TRBD1 (5 bases). Trimming cost V 4 bases and J 7 bases, with 11 bases left between them. This CDR3 region has 13 residues. Germline V gene lookup returns CDR1 SNHLY and CDR2 FYNNEI. The DNA for the CDR3 is TGTGCCAGCAGTGTTGGGGCTGGGCAGCCCCAGCATTTT. Protein: CASSVGAGQPQHF.

The chain combines TRBV2 with TRBJ1-2, with a possible D match to TRBD1 (5 bases). V was shortened by 9 bases and J by 4 bases, with 15 bases between the two germline ends. Per the germline V gene, CDR1 is SNHLY and CDR2 is FYNNEI. There are 13 residues in the CDR3. The CDR3 nucleotides read TGTGCCAGTTCCATAGCGGGGGTCTATGGCTACACCTTC. It yields the protein CASSIAGVYGYTF.

This chain joins TRBV30 and TRBJ2-4; D tentatively reads TRBD1 or TRBD2 (5 bases each). Germline V gene data show CDR1 as GTSNPN and CDR2 as SVGIG (reference sequence). V lost 3 bases to trimming and J lost 11 bases, with 23 bases between them. The CDR3 contains 15 residues. CDR3 sequence: CAWRADIGLGSVQYF. The CDR3 DNA reads as TGTGCCTGGAGAGCGGACATCGGGCTCGGGTCGGTTCAGTACTTC.

The chain uses TRBV10-2 and TRBJ2-3; D not certain. This CDR3 has 13 amino acids. Germline CDR1 WSHSY, CDR2 SAAADI. Deletions cut 7 bases from V and 4 bases from J, with 12 bases between. The CDR3 here is CASTPPGADTQYF. The CDR3 nucleotides are TGCGCCAGCACGCCTCCAGGCGCAGATACGCAGTATTTT.

The J gene is TRBJ2-7, the V gene TRBV28; tentatively, D is TRBD2 (5 bases). The germline CDR1 and CDR2 sequences are MDHEN and SYDVKM. Trimming took off 2 bases at V and 5 bases at J, with 13 bases between the two ends. The CDR3 runs to 14 residues. Here the CDR3 reads CASSLTGSLNEQYF. In DNA, the CDR3 is TGTGCCAGCAGTTTAACGGGGAGCTTAAACGAGCAGTACTTC.

The V and J genes are TRBV29-1 and TRBJ1-4; D not resolved. The germline CDR1 and CDR2 sequences are SQVTM and ANQGSEA. CDR3 length equals 13 residues. V was clipped by 5 bases and J by 0 bases, with 7 bases between them. In DNA, the CDR3 is TGCAGCGTTCAGATAGCAACTAATGAAAAACTGTTTTTT. This gives the protein CSVQIATNEKLFF.

The CDR3: CSVEPGGPETQYF. CDR3 sequence (DNA): TGCAGCGTTGAACCAGGGGGGCCGGAGACCCAGTACTTC. The chain couples TRBV29-1 to TRBJ2-5, with a tentative D call TRBD1 (7 bases). Germline V gives CDR1 SQVTM, CDR2 ANQGSEA. The CDR3 has 13 amino acids. Trimming removed 2 bases from V and 5 bases from J, with 12 bases in between.